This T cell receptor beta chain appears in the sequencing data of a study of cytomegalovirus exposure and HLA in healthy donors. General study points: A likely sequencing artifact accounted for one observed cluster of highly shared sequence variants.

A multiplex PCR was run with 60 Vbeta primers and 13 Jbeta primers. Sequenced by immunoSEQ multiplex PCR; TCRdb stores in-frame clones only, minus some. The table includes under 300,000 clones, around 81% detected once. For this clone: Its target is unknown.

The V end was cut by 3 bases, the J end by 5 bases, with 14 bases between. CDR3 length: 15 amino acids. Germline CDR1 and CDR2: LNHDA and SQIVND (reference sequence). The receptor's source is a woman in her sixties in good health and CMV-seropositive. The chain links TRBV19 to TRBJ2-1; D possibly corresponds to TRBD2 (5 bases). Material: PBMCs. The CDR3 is CASSITRVRHNEQFF. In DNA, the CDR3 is TGTGCCAGTAGTATTACTAGAGTTCGGCACAATGAGCAGTTCTTC. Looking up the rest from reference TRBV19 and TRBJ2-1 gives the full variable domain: DGGITQSPKYLFRKEGQNVTLSCEQNLNHDAMYWYRQDPGQGLRLIYYSQIVNDFQKGDIAEGYSVSREKKESFPLTVTSAQKNPTAFYLCASSITRVRHNEQFFGPGTRLTVL.